This T cell receptor (beta chain) derives from a study of cytomegalovirus exposure and HLA in healthy donors. The assay was immunoSEQ multiplex PCR, and TCRdb's table has in-frame clones only and misses some. The sample shows some 200,000 clones, approximately 89% of them seen only once. The V end was cut by 6 bases, the J end by 0 bases, with 9 bases between. Germline assignment: CDR1 SNHLY and CDR2 FYNNEI. This CDR3 contains 14 residues. The receptor's source is a man aged 25-45 years in good health and CMV-seropositive. Sample: PBMCs. The rearrangement joins TRBV2 to TRBJ2-1; D remains unclear. This CDR3 reads CASRPLSSYNEQFF. In DNA form, the CDR3 reads TGTGCCAGCAGGCCCCTTAGCTCCTACAATGAGCAGTTCTTC.